Following are 9 T cell receptor beta chains from one sample sequenced in a study of blood T cell repertoires in COVID-19. Data came from immunoSEQ multiplex PCR; TCRdb stores just in-frame clones and leaves some out. This sample has 200,000 or so clones, with roughly nine tenths found just once. Input material: peripheral blood. The receptor set was obtained from a woman aged 70-85 years with acute or convalescent COVID-19.

The gene calls are TRBV7-9 and TRBJ2-4, with TRBD2 matching 12 bases. In germline, CDR1 is SEHNR, CDR2 FQNEAQ (reference sequence). The ends lost 4 bases at V and 1 base at J; junction bases unmatched: 8. This CDR3 region has 18 residues. CDR3 region: CASSSLAGGRMAKNIQYF. DNA of the CDR3: TGTGCCAGCAGCTCCCTAGCGGGGGGGCGAATGGCCAAAAACATTCAGTACTTC.

The J gene is TRBJ2-2, the V gene TRBV6-4; TRBD1 might be the D (5 bases). Germline CDR1 is MRHNA and CDR2 is SNTAGT. Trimming shortened V by 9 bases and J by 1 base, and 6 bases separated the two germline ends. This CDR3 is 12 amino acids long. CDR3 residues: CASQGNTGELFF. As DNA, the CDR3 is TGTGCCAGTCAGGGGAACACCGGGGAGCTGTTTTTT.

The chain joins TRBV18 to TRBJ2-1; D possibly corresponds to TRBD2 (5 bases). The CDR3 spans 13 residues. Trimming stripped 3 bases from V and 7 bases from J, with 10 bases between. The germline CDR1 and CDR2 sequences are KGHSH and LQKENI. For the CDR3, the DNA is TGTGCCAGCTCACCCGACCGAGGGAATGAGCAGTTCTTC. This encodes CASSPDRGNEQFF.

V and J are TRBV29-1 and TRBJ1-2, with TRBD1 matching 8 bases. This CDR3 spans 11 amino acids. Germline CDR1 and CDR2: SQVTM and ANQGSEA. Unmatched junction bases numbered 5, after V lost 6 bases and J lost 8 bases. The CDR3 sequence is CSVDRASGYTF. The CDR3 DNA follows: TGCAGCGTGGACAGGGCGTCCGGCTACACCTTC.

This rearrangement joins TRBV7-9 to TRBJ1-2; TRBD1 aligns across 7 bases. The germline gives CDR1 SEHNR, CDR2 FQNEAQ (reference sequence). V lost 5 bases, J lost 8 bases, and 11 bases stayed unmatched. The CDR3 spans 14 residues. The CDR3 region has the DNA TGTGCCAGCAGCCCTCGGACAGGTCCGTGGGGCTACACCTTC. Its protein product is CASSPRTGPWGYTF.

The rearrangement joins TRBV6-2 or TRBV6-3 to TRBJ1-1, with D possibly TRBD1 on 6 matching bases. CDR3 length equals 14 residues. Germline V CDR1 and CDR2: MNHEY, SVGEGT. Trimming removed 4 bases at V and 6 bases at J, with 15 bases between. The CDR3: CASSSRDTAPEAFF. The CDR3 coding sequence is TGTGCCAGCAGTTCACGGGACACTGCTCCTGAAGCTTTCTTT.

The chain joins TRBV6-4 to TRBJ1-4, with 9 bases fitting TRBD1. The CDR3 contains 14 residues. Per germline, CDR1 MRHNA and CDR2 SNTAGT. The V segment lost 6 bases and the J segment 5 bases; nucleotides outside the gene matches: 4. CDR3 protein: CASSAGQGNEKLFF. The CDR3, as DNA: TGTGCCAGCAGCGCTGGACAGGGGAATGAAAAACTGTTTTTT.

The chain has TRBV7-9 and TRBJ2-5, with 9 bases identical to TRBD2. The CDR3 sequence is 17 residues long. Trimming took 2 bases from V and 1 from J; bases not matched to a gene: 8. CDR1 is SEHNR, CDR2 FQNEAQ, per germline (reference sequence). The CDR3 here is CASSLLLAGITQETQYF. The CDR3 nucleotides read TGTGCCAGCAGCTTACTCCTAGCGGGGATTACCCAAGAGACCCAGTACTTC.

The V gene is TRBV29-1, the J gene TRBJ1-3; D might be TRBD1 (5 bases). Between the trimmed V and J ends, which lost 6 bases and 1 base, there was a span of 10 bases. Germline V gene lookup returns CDR1 SQVTM and CDR2 ANQGSEA. The CDR3 has 13 residues. The CDR3 DNA sequence: TGCAGCGTCGCCGACAGATCTGGAAACACCATATATTTT. It encodes CSVADRSGNTIYF. The variable domain in full, completed from reference TRBV29-1 and TRBJ1-3, reads SAVISQKPSRDICQRGTSLTIQCQVDSQVTMMFWYRQQPGQSLTLIATANQGSEATYESGFVIDKFPISRPNLTFSTLTVSNMSPEDSSIYLCSVADRSGNTIYFGEGSWLTVV.